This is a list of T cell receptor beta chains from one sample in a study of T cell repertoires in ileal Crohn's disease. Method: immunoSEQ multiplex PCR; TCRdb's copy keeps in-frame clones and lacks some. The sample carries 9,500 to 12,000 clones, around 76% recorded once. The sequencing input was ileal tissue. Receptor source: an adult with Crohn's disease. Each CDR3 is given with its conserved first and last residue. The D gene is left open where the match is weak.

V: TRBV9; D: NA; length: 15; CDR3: CASSRRQDENTEAFF
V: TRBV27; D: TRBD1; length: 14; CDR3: CASSLTGGITEAFF
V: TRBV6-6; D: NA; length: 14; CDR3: CASSYRQENTEAFF
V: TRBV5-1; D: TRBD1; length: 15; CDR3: CASSLGTGGPVGYTF
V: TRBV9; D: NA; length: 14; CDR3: CASSETSTTYEQYF
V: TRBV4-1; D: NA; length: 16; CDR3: CASSRSGGIAVDTQYF
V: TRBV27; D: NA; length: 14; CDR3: CASSLRYSNQPQHF
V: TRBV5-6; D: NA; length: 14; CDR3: CASSLDRSHQPQHF
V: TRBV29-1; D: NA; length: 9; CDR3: CSVTEGYTF
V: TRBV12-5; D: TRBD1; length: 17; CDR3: CASGPHSGGSTYEKLFF
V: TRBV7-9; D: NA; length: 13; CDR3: CASSPQQGTEAFF
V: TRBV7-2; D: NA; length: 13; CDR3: CASSLGIVETQYF
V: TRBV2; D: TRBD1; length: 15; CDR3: CASRPPGQGGSPLHF
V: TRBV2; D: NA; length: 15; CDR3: CASSPRKTGSETQYF
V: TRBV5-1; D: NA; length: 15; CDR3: CASSLDRHLGNTIYF
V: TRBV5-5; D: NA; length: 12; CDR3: CASSTTAYEQYF